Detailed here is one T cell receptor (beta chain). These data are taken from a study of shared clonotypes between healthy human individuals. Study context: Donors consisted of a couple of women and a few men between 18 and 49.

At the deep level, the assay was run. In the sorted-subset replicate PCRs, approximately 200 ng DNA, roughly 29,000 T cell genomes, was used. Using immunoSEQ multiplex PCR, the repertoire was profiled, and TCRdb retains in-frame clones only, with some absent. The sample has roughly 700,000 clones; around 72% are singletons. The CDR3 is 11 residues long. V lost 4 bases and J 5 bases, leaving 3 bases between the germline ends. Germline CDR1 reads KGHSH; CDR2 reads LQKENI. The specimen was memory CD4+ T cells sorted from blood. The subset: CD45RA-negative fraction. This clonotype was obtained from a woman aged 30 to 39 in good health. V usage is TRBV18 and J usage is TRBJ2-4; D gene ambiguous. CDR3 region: CASSRQNIQYF. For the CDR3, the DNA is TGTGCCAGCTCACGGCAAAACATTCAGTACTTC.